Given below is one TCR beta chain in context. The data stem from a study of shared T cell receptors in the human thymus. With 5 bases removed from V and 5 bases from J, the gap between germline ends came to 17 bases. CDR1 is SGHRS and CDR2 is YFSETQ in the germline V gene. This CDR3 region has 15 residues. Here immunoSEQ multiplex PCR was the method, and the copy in TCRdb shows in-frame clones only, minus some. Here the sample spans 450,000 to 650,000 clones, 75% to 85% being singletons. This same sample was also taken into another study, of human thymus T cells.

The rearrangement joins TRBV5-1 to TRBJ2-1; perhaps TRBD2 as D (5 bases). Specimen: thymocytes. The source of this sequence is a boy younger than two with a congenital heart defect. The CDR3 sequence: CASSPLAPLHNEQFF. The CDR3 nucleotides are TGCGCCAGCAGTCCCCTAGCTCCCTTACACAATGAGCAGTTCTTC.